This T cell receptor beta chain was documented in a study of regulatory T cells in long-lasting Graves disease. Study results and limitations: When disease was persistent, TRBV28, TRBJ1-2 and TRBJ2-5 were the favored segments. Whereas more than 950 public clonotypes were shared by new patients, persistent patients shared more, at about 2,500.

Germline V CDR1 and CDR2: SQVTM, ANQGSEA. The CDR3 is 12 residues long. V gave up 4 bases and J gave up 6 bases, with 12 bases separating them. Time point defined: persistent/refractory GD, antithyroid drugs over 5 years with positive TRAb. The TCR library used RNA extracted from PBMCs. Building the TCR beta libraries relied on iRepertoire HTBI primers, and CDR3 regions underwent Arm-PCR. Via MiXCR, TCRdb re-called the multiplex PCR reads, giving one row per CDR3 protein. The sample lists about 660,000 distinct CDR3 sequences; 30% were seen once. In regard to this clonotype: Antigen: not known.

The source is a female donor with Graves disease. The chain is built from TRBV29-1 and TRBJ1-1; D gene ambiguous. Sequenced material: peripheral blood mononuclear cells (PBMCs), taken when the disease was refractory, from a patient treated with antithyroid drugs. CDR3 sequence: CSVVQENPEAFF. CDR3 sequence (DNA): TGCAGCGTTGTCCAGGAGAATCCTGAAGCTTTCTTT.